The T cell receptor (beta chain) described here comes from a study of technical replicates of blood from a handful of donors. The CDR3 runs 15 residues. J lost 2 bases, V lost 4 bases, and 4 bases had no gene match. Clones were read by immunoSEQ multiplex PCR, and TCRdb kept only the in-frame ones, dropping some. The table has more than 9,500 clones, approximately 96% seen once. V and J are TRBV5-3 and TRBJ2-7; 12 bases align to TRBD2. Being an ORF, TRBV5-3 has a function that is uncertain. The sample comprised PBMCs. This TCR came from a human donor in good health. CDR3 bases: TGTGCCAGAAGCCTAGCTAGCGGGAGGGCCTACGAGCAGTACTTC. This sequence encodes CARSLASGRAYEQYF.